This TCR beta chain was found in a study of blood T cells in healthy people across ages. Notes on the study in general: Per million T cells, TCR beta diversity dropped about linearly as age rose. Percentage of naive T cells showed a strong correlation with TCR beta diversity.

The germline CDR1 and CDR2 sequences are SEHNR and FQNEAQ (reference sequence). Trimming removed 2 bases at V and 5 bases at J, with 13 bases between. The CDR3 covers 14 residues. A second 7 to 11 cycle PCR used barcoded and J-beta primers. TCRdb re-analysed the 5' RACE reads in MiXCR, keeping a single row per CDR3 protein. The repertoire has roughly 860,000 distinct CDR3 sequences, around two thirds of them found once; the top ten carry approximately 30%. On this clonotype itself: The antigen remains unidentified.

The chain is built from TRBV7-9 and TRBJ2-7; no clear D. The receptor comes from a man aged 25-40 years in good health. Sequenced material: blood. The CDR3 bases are TGTGCCAGCAGCTTAATACAGACCAACGACGAGCAGTACTTC. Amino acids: CASSLIQTNDEQYF.